This T cell receptor beta chain derives from a study of shared clonotypes between healthy human individuals. This clone was found a few times. Sequenced by immunoSEQ multiplex PCR; TCRdb stores in-frame clones only, minus some. In the table there are about 1 million clones, under 80% of which are singletons. Trimming left V 1 base short and J 7 bases short, with 7 bases between. Germline CDR1 and CDR2: SGHVS and FNYEAQ. CDR3 size: 13 residues. The source material was memory CD4+ T cells sorted from blood. The sample's subset: CD45RA-negative fraction. This clonotype was obtained from a man between 18 and 29 years old in good health. The gene calls are TRBV7-6 and TRBJ2-2; D is ambiguous. The CDR3, as DNA: TGTGCCAGCAGCTTAGGCTCTAGCGGGGAGCTGTTTTTT. This sequence encodes CASSLGSSGELFF.